The source of this T cell receptor (beta chain) is a study of cytomegalovirus exposure and HLA in healthy donors. Study summary: Drawn from HLA-typed donors, around 85 million unique TCRs were held in an early data release.

Germline V lookup: CDR1 SGHTA, CDR2 FQGNSA. With 2 bases removed from V and 7 bases from J, the gap between germline ends came to 17 bases. The CDR3 length is 15 residues. A multiplex PCR was run with 60 Vbeta primers and 13 Jbeta primers. Assay used: immunoSEQ multiplex PCR; TCRdb lists only in-frame clones, some missing. The table has around 65,000 clones, about 78% seen once; the top ten hold around 3%. This sequence originates from a girl aged 10-17 years in good health and CMV-seropositive. The chain carries TRBV7-2 and TRBJ1-2, with D unresolved. The sequenced sample was PBMCs. The CDR3 spells CASSLPSQYGVGYTF. In DNA, the CDR3 is TGTGCCAGCAGCTTACCTTCCCAGTACGGGGTTGGCTACACCTTC.